What follows describes a single T cell receptor (beta chain). Its antigen has not been determined. It has no much larger one-base neighbor in the sample; base qualities were not kept. These data originate in a study of shared clonotypes between healthy human individuals (dated by TCRdb to 2018 to 2020). About the investigation overall: A couple of women and three men aged 18 to 49 years were included in the cohort. Per donor, three plates each were used for CD4 naive and CD4 memory, two for CD8 naive, and one for CD8 memory. Blood TCR repertoires of five healthy adults were deeply sequenced to estimate repertoire size and the extent of clonotype sharing between individuals. To increase sequencing depth and limit assay-specific biases, TCR repertoire library preparation and sequencing were carried out by different laboratories using diverse techniques. Each donor's leukapheresis produced roughly between roughly 0.85 and 9 billion PBMCs.

The research as a whole found: When a few donors were compared, the shared fraction of clonotypes was about 5% for naive CD4, about 4% for naive CD8, 2% to 2.5% for memory CD4, and approximately 0.4% for memory CD8. Sampling was restricted to blood, and TCR repertoires in tissues likely differ from the TCR repertoires found in blood. Pairwise subsampling led to the expectation that sequencing depth would affect the degree of clonotype sharing among donors. Larger estimated clonotype richness was generally found for naive subsets than for memory subsets. Even with the large sequencing depth, rarefaction of the sorted-subset datasets indicated that sequencing was incomplete. Higher generation probabilities were observed for clonotypes shared by all four sorted-subset donors than for non-shared clonotypes. Because the study included a small number of donors, the genetic and exposure-history diversity represented was limited.

CD8 naive samples were obtained by positive selection for CCR7 among CD45RO-negative cells, yielding a CD45RA+CCR7+ population from which TemRA cells were excluded. The donors were healthy, HIV-negative adults who had no recently reported acute infections or vaccinations. Every donor was a Caucasian adult living in Nashville, Tennessee, USA. After blood collection by leukapheresis, PBMCs were isolated using Ficoll-Histopaque density gradient centrifugation and then cryopreserved in the vapor phase of liquid nitrogen. Purity and quantity of every magnetically sorted T cell population were checked by analytical flow cytometry. Genomic DNA was isolated from every sorted fraction and measured by UV absorbance on a Nanodrop 2000c. Via the germline V gene (reference sequence), CDR1 is MNHNY and CDR2 SVGAGI. A distance of 17 bases separates the germline ends of V and J, which lose 11 bases and 3 bases respectively. From the cysteine through the phenylalanine, the CDR3 covers 13 amino acids. Only the CDR3 region is kept as DNA, spanning 39 bases read in frame from base 1.

Using the deep immunoSEQ assay, TCR CDR3 regions were amplified from genomic DNA by multiplex PCR. For each cell subset, the extracted genomic DNA was distributed evenly across all wells of several immunoSEQ 96-well plates, and each plate served as one replicate. For sorted subsets, roughly 200 ng genomic DNA, equal to about 30,000 T cell genomes, was loaded into each replicate PCR. Purified libraries were quantified with a Qubit 3.0 fluorometer, sized on a Bioanalyzer 2100, and re-quantified with the KAPA Library Quantification kit. Every immunoSEQ 96-well plate was sequenced on a separate single-read 150-cycle Illumina NextSeq 550 flow cell. As for the original processing: The immunoSEQ output contained only junctional sequences without quality scores, so filtering could not match that applied to full-length reads. Sequences were annotated with PyIR, a Python wrapper for IgBLAST v1.9, and V/J genes and CDR3 were assigned using IMGT germline references. Reads were filtered out if the reads had weak V/J assignments (E-value above 1e-6), no CDR3, stop codons, out-of-frame junctions, or ambiguous translated residues. V3J clonotypes were defined by identical inferred V gene, J gene, and CDR3 amino acid sequence. To compute the percentage overlap between repertoires, the number of shared unique clonotypes was divided by the size of the smaller repertoire. Repertoire richness was assessed with RTK rarefaction, the Chao1 estimator, and Recon v2.1 estimates of unobserved clonotypes. Generation probabilities for all TCRbeta clonotypes obtained by the gDNA method from several donors were computed using OLGA. TCRdb obtained this table from immuneACCESS and retained in-frame rearrangements with V and J assigned. These tables miss some clones; where compared with another copy, unresolved V genes account for less than half of the shortfall, and the remainder is unexplained. V, J and clone size are taken as reported in that table, and D and trimming were inferred from the DNA itself. The sample table shows around 2,000,000 clones, and about 92% are seen once. Clones ranked in the top ten supply more than 1.5% of the sample.

This sequence originates from a man younger than 35 in good health. Some clones in this sample may be carry-over from other donors' samples. Sequenced sample: naive CD8+ T cells from PBMCs. In the paper's terms, the cell subset or site label means: CD45RA+CCR7+. This chain is built from TRBV6-6 and TRBJ2-7; too little of a D gene remains to name it. CDR3 loop: CAGTPHPYYEQYF. Read as DNA, the sequence is TGTGCCGGCACCCCCCACCCCTACTACGAGCAGTACTTC.